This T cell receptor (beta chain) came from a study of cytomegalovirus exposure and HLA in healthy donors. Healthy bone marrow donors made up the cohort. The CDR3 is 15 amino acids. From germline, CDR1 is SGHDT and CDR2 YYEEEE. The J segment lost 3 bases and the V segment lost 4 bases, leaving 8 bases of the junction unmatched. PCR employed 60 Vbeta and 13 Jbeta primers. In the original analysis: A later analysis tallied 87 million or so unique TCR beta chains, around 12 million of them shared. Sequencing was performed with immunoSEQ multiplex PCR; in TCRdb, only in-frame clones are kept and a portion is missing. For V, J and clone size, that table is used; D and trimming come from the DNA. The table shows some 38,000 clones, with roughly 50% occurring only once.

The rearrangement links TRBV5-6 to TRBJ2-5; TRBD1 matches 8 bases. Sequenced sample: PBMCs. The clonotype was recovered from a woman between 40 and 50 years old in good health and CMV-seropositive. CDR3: CASSQLGQGEETQYF. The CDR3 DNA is TGTGCCAGCAGCCAACTCGGACAGGGAGAAGAGACCCAGTACTTC.